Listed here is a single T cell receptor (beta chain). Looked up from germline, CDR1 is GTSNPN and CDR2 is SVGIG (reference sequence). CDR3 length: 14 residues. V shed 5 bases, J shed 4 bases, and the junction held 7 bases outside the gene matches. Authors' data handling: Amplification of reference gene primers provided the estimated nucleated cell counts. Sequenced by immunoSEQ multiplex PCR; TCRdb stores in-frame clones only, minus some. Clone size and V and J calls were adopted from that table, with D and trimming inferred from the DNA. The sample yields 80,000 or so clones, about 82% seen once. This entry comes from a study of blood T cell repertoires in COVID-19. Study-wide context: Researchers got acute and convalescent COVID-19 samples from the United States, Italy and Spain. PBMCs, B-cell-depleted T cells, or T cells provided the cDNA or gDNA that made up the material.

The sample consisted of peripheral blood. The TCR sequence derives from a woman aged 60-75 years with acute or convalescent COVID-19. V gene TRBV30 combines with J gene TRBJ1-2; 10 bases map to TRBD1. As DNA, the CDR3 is TGTGCCTGGGGTAGGGACAGGGGCGTCTATGGCTACACCTTC. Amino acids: CAWGRDRGVYGYTF. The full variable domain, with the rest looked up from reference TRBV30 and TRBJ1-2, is SQTIHQWPATLVQPVGSPLSLECTVEGTSNPNLYWYRQAAGRGLQLLFYSVGIGQISSEVPQNLSASRPQDRQFILSSKKLLLSDSGFYLCAWGRDRGVYGYTFGSGTRLTVV.